This T cell receptor beta chain was found in a study of identical twins. Study-wide findings and caveats: Because invariant MAIT and iNKT cells could be present, zero-insertion analyses could be partly confounded. There was an excess of low generation probability in the out-of-frame alpha sequences that twins shared.

Germline V CDR1 and CDR2: GTSNPN, SVGIG (reference sequence). Trimming removed 2 bases at V and 4 bases at J, with 17 bases between. CDR3 length: 16 amino acids. TCRdb re-derived calls from the 5' RACE reads in MiXCR, one entry per CDR3 protein. The sample records roughly 690,000 distinct CDR3 sequences, 20% to 25% being singletons. This clonotype has just a few counts. Its target is unknown. In addition, the sample was reused for a study of T cells expressing NK-cell markers.

This receptor was obtained from a woman in her late teens or twenties in good health. The sequencing input was PBMCs. This chain connects TRBV30 to TRBJ2-2; tentative D call: TRBD2 (6 bases). In DNA, the CDR3 is TGTGCCTGGAGTCCGGGACTGGGAAGGGGCACCGGGGAGCTGTTTTTT. It encodes CAWSPGLGRGTGELFF.